This is a list of T cell receptor beta chains from one sample in a study of beta chain features in type 1 diabetes. The protocol was immunoSEQ multiplex PCR, while the TCRdb copy is restricted to in-frame clones and leaves out a portion. The table has 860,000 or so clones, about 17% seen once; the top ten hold about 0.025%. Input material: naive CD4+ T cells from blood. These receptors all stem from a woman in her late teens or twenties in good health. Both conserved end residues are trimmed from each CDR3.

cdr3_length v_call cdr3_aa
11 TRBV28 ASSFVNTGELF
9 TRBV20-1 SATRGTEAF
13 TRBV10-3 AISDSISYSYEQY
14 TRBV11-1 ASSLASYRADNEQF
12 TRBV4-3 ASSQGAANYGYT
13 TRBV18 ASSHMGDPITEAF
16 TRBV7-9 ASSFVTRTGVSQETQY
12 TRBV2 ASMRLAGSYEQY
12 TRBV5-1 ASSLYNLNTEAF
14 TRBV7-2 ASSLQGGRSTDTQY
14 TRBV14 ASSQVTSGISETQY
12 TRBV19 ASRRSGMNTEAF
14 TRBV23-1 ASPISGMTVTDTQY
13 TRBV9 ASSATGDPYNEQF
12 TRBV11-1 ASSLLGQGAEAF
9 TRBV28 AIRSTDTQY
11 TRBV7-9 ASSPEGLDTQY
12 TRBV25-1 ASSGRLGGTEAF
11 TRBV10-1 ASSEDGDYGYT
11 TRBV6-1 ASSEGSSYEQY
11 TRBV28 ASSSTGVNEQF
11 TRBV7-3 ASSPRGGETQY
13 TRBV11-2 ASSLRGGRAYEQY
12 TRBV5-4 ASVDGPNTETQY
14 TRBV4-2 ASSQESRDLPDTQY
14 TRBV4-2 ASSQDPGREIGELF
19 TRBV2 ASSEAHFGEVVRTGRRGAF
16 TRBV4-1 ASSQESLDRGRSETQY
12 TRBV19 ASSPQGDNQPQH
12 TRBV25-1 ASNVDRAYNEQF
11 TRBV2 ASKEEVNTEAF
15 TRBV7-2 ASSFRSSGASTDTQY
13 TRBV4-2 ASSRKEGLAEQQF
12 TRBV7-2 ASRIDRGTDTQY